Described below is a single TCR beta chain sequence and its context. These data belong to a study of molecular identifiers for immune sequencing clone quantification. In TCRdb, the PCR reads were re-called with MiXCR into one record per CDR3 protein. The table has roughly 100,000 distinct CDR3 sequences, under 40% seen once; the top ten hold about 9.7%. This CDR3 comprises 14 residues. In germline, CDR1 is SGDLS, CDR2 YYNGEE. V was pared by 2 bases and J by 2 bases, with 11 bases between. The gene calls are TRBV9 and TRBJ2-7; D ambiguous. Sample: naive CD8+ T cells from blood, with Jurkat cell RNA spiked in. As for subset: FACS-sorted CD8+CD4-CCR7+CD45RA+ naive T cells. The TCR was taken from a human donor in good health. Some libraries in this study had Jurkat cell RNA spiked in. CDR3 bases: TGTGCCAGCAGCGTGGGTCAAATCGCCTACGAGCAGTACTTC. It specifies CASSVGQIAYEQYF. Filled out from reference TRBV9 and TRBJ2-7, the complete variable domain reads DSGVTQTPKHLITATGQRVTLRCSPRSGDLSVYWYQQSLDQGLQFLIQYYNGEERAKGNILERFSAQQFPDLHSELNLSSLELGDSALYFCASSVGQIAYEQYFGPGTRLTVT.